The 15 T cell receptor beta chains listed next were all sequenced from one sample in a study of blood T cells in healthy people across ages. The authors ran a second PCR of roughly 6 to 12 cycles using a sample-barcoded 5' primer and a J-beta primer mix. TCRdb reprocessed the 5' RACE reads via MiXCR and lists one record per CDR3 protein. The sample yields around 1,600,000 distinct CDR3 sequences, less than 45% seen once. The specimen sequenced was blood. Receptors originate from a woman aged 18 to 35 in good health.

This clonotype was seen a handful of times. This rearrangement joins TRBV15 to TRBJ2-1, with a possible D match to TRBD2 (6 bases). The germline V gene has CDR1 LNHNV and CDR2 YYDKDF (reference sequence). The germline V and J ends were trimmed by 1 base and 1 base, with 8 bases remaining between them. The CDR3 totals 15 residues. The CDR3 DNA follows: TGTGCCACCAGCAGAGCCCGGGGGTCCTACAATGAGCAGTTCTTC. This sequence encodes CATSRARGSYNEQFF.

The chain is built from TRBV5-1 and TRBJ2-1; no reliable D call. V was clipped by 2 bases and J by 0 bases, with 9 bases between them. CDR3 size: 15 residues. Germline CDR1 is SGHRS and CDR2 is YFSETQ. The CDR3 loop reads CASSFSTASYNEQFF. CDR3 nucleotide sequence: TGCGCCAGCAGCTTTTCTACAGCCTCCTACAATGAGCAGTTCTTC. The full variable domain, in which reference TRBV5-1 and TRBJ2-1 provide the parts outside the CDR3, is KAGVTQTPRYLIKTRGQQVTLSCSPISGHRSVSWYQQTPGQGLQFLFEYFSETQRNKGNFPGRFSGRQFSNSRSEMNVSTLELGDSALYLCASSFSTASYNEQFFGPGTRLTVL.

This chain connects TRBV9 to TRBJ2-1, with 10 bases aligning to TRBD2. The V gene end was trimmed by 6 bases and the J gene end by 2 bases; junction bases not matched to a gene: 5. Germline V gene sequence: CDR1 SGDLS, CDR2 YYNGEE. The CDR3 has 15 residues. In DNA form, the CDR3 reads TGTGCCAGCACTAGCGGGAGCCCAGCCTACAATGAGCAGTTCTTC. Residues: CASTSGSPAYNEQFF.

This clonotype has just a few counts. The V and J genes are TRBV7-2 and TRBJ2-7, with 12 bases aligning to TRBD2. The length of the CDR3 is 17 residues. In germline, CDR1 is SGHTA, CDR2 FQGNSA. J lost 3 bases, V lost 4 bases, and 10 bases had no gene match. CDR3 region: CASSSTSGRFGNYEQYF. CDR3 in DNA: TGTGCCAGCAGCTCTACTAGCGGGAGGTTTGGGAACTACGAGCAGTACTTC.

This clonotype has a handful of counts. J is TRBJ1-2 and V is TRBV7-9; 8 bases agree with TRBD1. Per the germline V gene, CDR1 is SEHNR and CDR2 is FQNEAQ (reference sequence). Trimming took 5 bases from V and 8 from J; bases not matched to a gene: 7. This CDR3 is 13 amino acids long. DNA for the CDR3: TGTGCCAGCAGCGCACAGGGGGACGGCGGCTACACCTTC. It specifies CASSAQGDGGYTF.

DNA of the CDR3: TGCAGCGTTGTAGGACAGGGCTTGTATGGCTACACCTTC. Translating it yields CSVVGQGLYGYTF. The rearrangement links TRBV29-1 to TRBJ1-2, with TRBD1 matching 8 bases. The V and J ends lost 4 bases and 5 bases, in that order; junction bases with no gene match: 6. The CDR3 totals 13 residues. Per the germline V gene, CDR1 is SQVTM and CDR2 is ANQGSEA. Full variable domain (outside the CDR3, taken from reference TRBV29-1 and TRBJ1-2): SAVISQKPSRDICQRGTSLTIQCQVDSQVTMMFWYRQQPGQSLTLIATANQGSEATYESGFVIDKFPISRPNLTFSTLTVSNMSPEDSSIYLCSVVGQGLYGYTFGSGTRLTVV.

The chain has TRBV10-3 and TRBJ1-2; 11 bases agree with TRBD1. There are 16 residues in the CDR3. V lost 0 bases, J lost 5 bases, and 5 bases stayed unmatched. CDR1 and CDR2 (germline): ENHRY, SYGVKD. The CDR3 protein is CAISESRTGGWYGYTF. The CDR3 nucleotides are TGTGCCATCAGTGAGTCACGGACAGGGGGCTGGTATGGCTACACCTTC.

The chain has TRBV7-9 and TRBJ1-1; D not resolved. The V gene lost 2 bases and the J gene lost 2 bases, with 18 bases spanning the gap. The CDR3 runs to 17 residues. Germline V gene lookup returns CDR1 SEHNR and CDR2 FQNEAQ (reference sequence). The CDR3 is CASSLKGSGAINTEAFF. DNA of the CDR3: TGTGCCAGCAGCTTAAAAGGATCAGGTGCGATAAACACTGAAGCTTTCTTT.

The chain joins TRBV2 to TRBJ1-1; possibly TRBD1 for D (5 bases). Germline-derived CDR1 and CDR2 are SNHLY and FYNNEI. The CDR3 covers 15 residues. Trimming removed 6 bases from V and 3 bases from J, with 17 bases in between. The CDR3 sequence is CASSPPVRADTEAFF. CDR3 coding DNA: TGTGCCAGCAGCCCCCCCGTCAGGGCCGACACTGAAGCTTTCTTT.

About this clonotype itself: One end of the junction varies from germline; a read error may be responsible. The V and J genes are TRBV4-1 and TRBJ2-6; no clear D gene. This CDR3 has 18 amino acids. Germline V lookup: CDR1 MGHRA, CDR2 YSYEKL. The CDR3 sequence is CASTQGIAVYSGANVLTF. The CDR3 DNA reads as TGCGCCAGCACCCAAGGTATCGCAGTGTACTCTGGGGCCAACGTCCTGACTTTC.

This clonotype showed up many times. The chain couples TRBV4-1 to TRBJ2-5; D remains ambiguous. Germline CDR1 is MGHRA and CDR2 is YSYEKL. The CDR3 sequence is 13 residues long. Trimming stripped 1 base from V and 5 bases from J, with 8 bases between. Here the CDR3 reads CASSQVLGETQYF. In nucleotides, the CDR3 is TGCGCCAGCAGCCAAGTCTTGGGGGAGACCCAGTACTTC.

Here the CDR3 DNA reads TGTGCCAGCAGCCGGGAGTGGCAATTGAACACTGAAGCTTTCTTT. Residues: CASSREWQLNTEAFF. The chain is built from TRBV3-1 and TRBJ1-1; no reliable D call. CDR1 LGHDT and CDR2 YNNKEL come from the germline V gene (reference sequence). The ends were cut back, 4 bases at V and 0 bases at J, with 12 bases in the middle. This CDR3 is built from 15 residues.

This sequence joins TRBV5-1 and TRBJ2-1; TRBD1 might be the D (5 bases). Trimming shortened V by 4 bases and J by 9 bases, and 14 bases separated the two germline ends. There are 13 residues in the CDR3. CDR1 and CDR2 (germline): SGHRS, YFSETQ. The CDR3 nucleotides read TGCGCCAGCAGCGCCTCGACAGTAACTGAGCAGTTCTTC. Residues: CASSASTVTEQFF.

The V and J genes are TRBV5-1 and TRBJ2-1, with 7 bases matching TRBD1. TRBJ2-7 matches the DNA end more closely, so the J call is doubtful. The CDR3 sequence is 15 residues long. In germline, CDR1 is SGHRS, CDR2 YFSETQ. For the CDR3, the DNA is TGCGCCAGCGGAGGACAGGAAAGCTCCTACAATGAGCAGTACTTC. It translates to CASGGQESSYNEQYF.

The CDR3, as DNA: TGCGCCAGCGCCAGCGGGGACGGCGATACGCAGTATTTT. Translated: CASASGDGDTQYF. The V call is TRBV5-1, the J call TRBJ2-3; TRBD2 agrees at 7 bases. J gave up 6 bases and V 7 bases, and 8 bases lay outside the gene matches. CDR3 length equals 13 residues. From germline, CDR1 is SGHRS and CDR2 YFSETQ.